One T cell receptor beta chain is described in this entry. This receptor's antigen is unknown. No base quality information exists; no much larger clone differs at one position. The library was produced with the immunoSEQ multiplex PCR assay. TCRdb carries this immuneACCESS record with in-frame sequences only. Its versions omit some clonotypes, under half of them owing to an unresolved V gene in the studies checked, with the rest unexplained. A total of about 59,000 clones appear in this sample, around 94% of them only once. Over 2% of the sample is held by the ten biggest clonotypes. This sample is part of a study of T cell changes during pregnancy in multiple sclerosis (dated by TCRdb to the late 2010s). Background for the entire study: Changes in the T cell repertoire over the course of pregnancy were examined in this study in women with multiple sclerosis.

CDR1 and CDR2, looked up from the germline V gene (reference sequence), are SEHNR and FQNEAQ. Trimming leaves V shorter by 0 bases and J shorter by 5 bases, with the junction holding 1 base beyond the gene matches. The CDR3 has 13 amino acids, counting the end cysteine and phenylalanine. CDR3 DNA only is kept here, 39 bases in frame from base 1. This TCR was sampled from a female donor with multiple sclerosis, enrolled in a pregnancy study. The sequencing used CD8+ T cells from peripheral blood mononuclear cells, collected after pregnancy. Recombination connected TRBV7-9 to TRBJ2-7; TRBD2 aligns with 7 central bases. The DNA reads TGTGCCAGCAGCTTAGCGGGGGGGGACGAGCAGTACTTC. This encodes CASSLAGGDEQYF.